Shown below are 22 T cell receptor beta chains from a single sample sequenced in a study of PD-1 blockade in mismatch repair-deficient tumors. Some clones are missing from TCRdb's copy, which holds only in-frame ones; the method was immunoSEQ multiplex PCR. The sample records 13,000 to 15,000 clones, 80% to 85% being singletons. These receptors are not linked to any known antigen. Time point given: approximately ten-day in vitro stimulation with candidate neoantigen peptide 4. Sequences were derived from cells cultured in vitro, sampled from a patient treated with pembrolizumab. The receptors were sampled from an adult with mismatch repair-deficient cancer.

CDR3 protein: CASSAAIAGYEQYF. The CDR3 nucleotides are TGTGCCAGCAGCGCCGCCATAGCGGGATACGAGCAGTACTTC. The chain uses TRBV11-3 and TRBJ2-7, with 8 bases fitting TRBD2. There are 14 residues in the CDR3. Germline V gene sequence: CDR1 SGHNT, CDR2 YENEEA. V dropped 5 bases and J dropped 4; count of bases not matched to a gene: 7.

The chain joins TRBV27 to TRBJ2-1; D possibly corresponds to TRBD2 (7 bases). The CDR3 contains 18 residues. V lost 1 base to trimming and J lost 6 bases, with 22 bases between them. Germline loops: CDR1 MNHEY, CDR2 SMNVEV (reference sequence). CDR3 DNA sequence: TGTGCCAGCAGTTTATACTCCGGTCGGGGGGCCCTTATCAATGAGCAGTTCTTC. It is translated as CASSLYSGRGALINEQFF.

The rearrangement joins TRBV5-1 to TRBJ2-2, with 8 bases matching TRBD1. This CDR3 contains 16 residues. The V segment lost 5 bases and the J segment 2 bases; nucleotides outside the gene matches: 8. CDR1 is SGHRS and CDR2 is YFSETQ in the germline V gene. DNA for the CDR3: TGCGCCAGCAGTACCGGGACAGGATTAAACACCGGGGAGCTGTTTTTT. This gives the protein CASSTGTGLNTGELFF. Variable domain in full (rest from reference TRBV5-1 and TRBJ2-2): KAGVTQTPRYLIKTRGQQVTLSCSPISGHRSVSWYQQTPGQGLQFLFEYFSETQRNKGNFPGRFSGRQFSNSRSEMNVSTLELGDSALYLCASSTGTGLNTGELFFGEGSRLTVL.

This sequence joins TRBV28 and TRBJ2-7; no reliable D call. The CDR3 is 14 amino acids. The ends were cut back, 3 bases at V and 3 bases at J, with 12 bases in the middle. The germline CDR1 and CDR2 sequences are MDHEN and SYDVKM. CDR3 DNA sequence: TGTGCCAGCAGTTTCCCCGACTCCATCTACGAGCAGTACTTC. This encodes CASSFPDSIYEQYF.

V usage is TRBV5-4 and J usage is TRBJ1-1, with D possibly being TRBD1 (6 bases). Between the trimmed V and J ends, which lost 1 base and 0 bases, there was a span of 13 bases. The CDR3 has 16 residues. CDR1 and CDR2 (germline): SGHNT, YYREEE (reference sequence). CDR3 in DNA: TGTGCCAGCAGCTTGTATCCAGGGGTATTGAACACTGAAGCTTTCTTT. This encodes CASSLYPGVLNTEAFF.

This chain connects TRBV5-1 to TRBJ2-7, with 7 bases that match TRBD2. CDR3 length: 14 residues. With 0 bases clipped from V and 4 bases from J, the junction kept 4 bases outside the gene matches. Germline CDR1 is SGHRS and CDR2 is YFSETQ. CDR3 nucleotides: TGCGCCAGCAGCTTGGGGCTAGCGGTATACGAGCAGTACTTC. The encoded protein is CASSLGLAVYEQYF.

Note on this clone: One junction end does not reproduce the germline sequence, and a read error may be involved. The rearrangement links TRBV7-3 to TRBJ1-6, with D hard to call. This CDR3 contains 13 residues. Germline CDR1 and CDR2: SGHTA and FQGTGA. The CDR3 loop reads CASSSVSNLPLHF. The CDR3 coding sequence is TGTGCCAGCAGCTCCGTATCAAATTTACCCCTCCACTTT. Drawing the rest from reference TRBV7-3 and TRBJ1-6, the complete variable domain is GAGVSQTPSNKVTEKGKYVELRCDPISGHTALYWYRQSLGQGPEFLIYFQGTGAADDSGLPNDRFFAVRPEGSVSTLKIQRTERGDSAVYLCASSSVSNLPLHFGNGTRLTVT.

This sequence joins TRBV6-6 and TRBJ2-7; 9 nucleotides agree with TRBD2. The CDR3 contains 14 residues. The germline CDR1 and CDR2 sequences are MNHNY and SVGAGI (reference sequence). V shed 7 bases and J 6 bases; nucleotides not matched to a gene: 10. This CDR3 is CASTLFSGRTEQYF. CDR3 in DNA: TGTGCCAGCACCCTATTTAGCGGGAGAACCGAGCAGTACTTC.

The rearrangement uses TRBV5-1 and TRBJ2-7; a possible D gene is TRBD2 (5 bases). The CDR3 is 14 amino acids. V dropped 0 bases and J dropped 4 bases, with 11 bases sitting between them. Germline CDR1 is SGHRS and CDR2 is YFSETQ. The CDR3 DNA reads TGCGCCAGCAGCTTGGCCGGGAACCAATACGAGCAGTACTTC. As protein: CASSLAGNQYEQYF.

The chain uses TRBV18 and TRBJ2-7; 10 nucleotides match TRBD1. CDR1 KGHSH and CDR2 LQKENI come from the germline V gene. The CDR3 runs to 16 residues. With 2 bases clipped from V and 2 bases from J, the junction kept 6 bases outside the gene matches. The DNA for the CDR3 is TGTGCCAGCTCACCAAGGGACAGGGGAGCCCCCTACGAGCAGTACTTC. Protein product: CASSPRDRGAPYEQYF.

The gene calls are TRBV28 and TRBJ2-7; D gene uncertain. CDR1 is MDHEN, CDR2 SYDVKM, per germline. Between the trimmed V and J ends, which lost 1 base and 0 bases, there was a span of 7 bases. The CDR3 consists of 14 residues. The CDR3 reads CASSLFGSSYEQYF. For the CDR3, the DNA is TGTGCCAGCAGTTTATTTGGCAGCTCCTACGAGCAGTACTTC. The full variable domain, in which reference TRBV28 and TRBJ2-7 provide the parts outside the CDR3, is DVKVTQSSRYLVKRTGEKVFLECVQDMDHENMFWYRQDPGLGLRLIYFSYDVKMKEKGDIPEGYSVSREKKERFSLILESASTNQTSMYLCASSLFGSSYEQYFGPGTRLTVT.

CDR3 sequence (DNA): TGCGCCAGCAGCTTCAGTCTGAACACTGAAGCTTTCTTT. Translating gives CASSFSLNTEAFF. J is TRBJ1-1 and V is TRBV5-1, with no clear D. Trimming cost V 2 bases and J 0 bases, with 5 bases left between them. CDR3 size: 13 residues. Germline V gene lookup returns CDR1 SGHRS and CDR2 YFSETQ.

This clone was observed a handful of times. The rearrangement uses TRBV28 and TRBJ2-2, with 7 bases aligning to TRBD1. The CDR3 runs to 16 residues. The V segment lost 4 bases and the J segment 0 bases; nucleotides outside the gene matches: 5. CDR1 is MDHEN, CDR2 SYDVKM, per germline. CDR3 region: CASSSTGEANTGELFF. The DNA for the CDR3 is TGTGCCAGCAGTTCTACAGGGGAAGCGAACACCGGGGAGCTGTTTTTT.

The genes are TRBV5-1 and TRBJ2-2; 10 bases agree with TRBD2. The germline gives CDR1 SGHRS, CDR2 YFSETQ. The CDR3 consists of 19 residues. V was clipped by 1 base and J by 0 bases; unmatched bases: 9. The DNA for the CDR3 is TGCGCCAGCAGCTTGTGGTCTAGGACTAGCGGCTCGAACACCGGGGAGCTGTTTTTT. It translates to CASSLWSRTSGSNTGELFF.

The V and J genes are TRBV4-2 and TRBJ2-5; D not certain. Germline V lookup: CDR1 LGHNA, CDR2 YNFKEQ. Between the trimmed V and J ends, which lost 1 base and 0 bases, there was a span of 6 bases. The CDR3 has 14 residues. CDR3 bases: TGTGCCAGCAGCCAAGGGAGAAACCAAGAGACCCAGTACTTC. It yields the protein CASSQGRNQETQYF.

The DNA for the CDR3 is TGTGCCAGCAGCTTTAGCGGGGTGGCTATGAATGAGCAGTTCTTC. Its translation is CASSFSGVAMNEQFF. This sequence joins TRBV7-3 and TRBJ2-1; 8 bases fit TRBD2. The germline V gene has CDR1 SGHTA and CDR2 FQGTGA. Germline trimming cut 3 bases from V and 7 bases from J; bases unmatched to any gene: 8. The length of the CDR3 is 15 residues.

V and J are TRBV13 and TRBJ2-3; possible D gene TRBD1, 5 bases. V was trimmed by 5 bases and J by 0 bases, leaving 18 bases between them. In germline, CDR1 is PRHDT, CDR2 FYEKMQ (reference sequence). This CDR3 has 17 amino acids. In DNA form, the CDR3 reads TGTGCCAGCAGCGCAACCCTGGAGAACAGGAGCACAGATACGCAGTATTTT. It translates to CASSATLENRSTDTQYF.

The chain combines TRBV27 with TRBJ2-5, with a weak D call TRBD1 (6 bases). The CDR3 runs to 14 residues. Germline-derived CDR1 and CDR2 are MNHEY and SMNVEV (reference sequence). The V gene lost 3 bases and the J gene lost 1 base, with 9 bases spanning the gap. This chain's CDR3 is CASSFLGAQETQYF. The CDR3 bases are TGTGCCAGCAGTTTTCTGGGGGCCCAAGAGACCCAGTACTTC.

The table lists this clone with a count of one. This chain joins TRBV5-5 and TRBJ1-2; D is unclear. The germline CDR1 and CDR2 sequences are SGHKS and YYEKEE (reference sequence). Trimming took 0 bases from V and 0 from J, leaving 15 bases between them. This CDR3 comprises 17 residues. CDR3 loop: CASSLAVLPFTNYGYTF. CDR3 nucleotide sequence: TGTGCCAGCAGCTTGGCGGTGCTCCCCTTTACTAACTATGGCTACACCTTC.

This clone was observed a single time. This sequence joins TRBV5-1 and TRBJ2-5, with TRBD2 matching over 13 bases. V lost 4 bases, J lost 5 bases, and 8 bases stayed unmatched. CDR1 is SGHRS and CDR2 is YFSETQ in the germline V gene. CDR3 length: 16 amino acids. The CDR3 sequence: CASSPGTSGDGETQYF. DNA of the CDR3: TGCGCCAGCAGCCCGGGGACTAGCGGGGATGGGGAGACCCAGTACTTC.

This chain links TRBV28 with TRBJ2-5; 7 positions match TRBD1. The V segment lost 7 bases and the J segment 4 bases; nucleotides outside the gene matches: 6. This CDR3 is 13 amino acids long. Germline-derived CDR1 and CDR2 are MDHEN and SYDVKM. The CDR3: CASTRGRAETQYF. The CDR3 DNA sequence: TGTGCCAGCACTAGGGGGCGTGCAGAGACCCAGTACTTC.

The chain uses TRBV7-5 and TRBJ2-1; the table's TRBD1 call for D was not verified on the DNA. TRBV7-5 is a documented pseudogene. The CDR3 runs to 16 residues. CDR3 sequence (DNA): TGTGTCGCCCCCCTCGGGAGACAGGGGGCAAACAATGAGCAGTTCTTC. Its protein product is CVAPLGRQGANNEQFF.